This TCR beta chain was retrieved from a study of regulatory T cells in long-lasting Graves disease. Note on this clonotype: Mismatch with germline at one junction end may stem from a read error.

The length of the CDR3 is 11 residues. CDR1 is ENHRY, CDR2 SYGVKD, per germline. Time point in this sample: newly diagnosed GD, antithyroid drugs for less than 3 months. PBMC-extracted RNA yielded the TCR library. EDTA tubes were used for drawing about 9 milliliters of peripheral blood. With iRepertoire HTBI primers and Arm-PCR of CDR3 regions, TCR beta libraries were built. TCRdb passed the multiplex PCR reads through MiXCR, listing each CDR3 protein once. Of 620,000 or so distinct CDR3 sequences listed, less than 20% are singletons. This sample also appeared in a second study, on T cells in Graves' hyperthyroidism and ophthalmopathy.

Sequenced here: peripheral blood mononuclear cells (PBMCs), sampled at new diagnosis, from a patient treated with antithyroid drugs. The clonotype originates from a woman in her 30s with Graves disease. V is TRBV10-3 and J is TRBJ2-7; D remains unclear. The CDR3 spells CAISAYYGQYF. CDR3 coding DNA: TGTGCCATCAGTGCTTACTACGGGCAGTACTTC.